The clone carrying this TCR beta chain showed up just a few times. The antigen is not known. The data belong to a study of blood T cells in healthy people across ages. Study-level findings and limits: Among T cells, TCR beta diversity per million cells dropped roughly linearly as age rose. It was the long-lived donors that had more naive CD4+ cells and higher diversity than aged donors.

The sample, around 9.9 milliliters of peripheral blood, was drawn from each donor. V gave up 0 bases and J gave up 6 bases, with 17 bases separating them. Germline CDR1 DFQATT, CDR2 SNEGSKA (reference sequence). The CDR3 totals 15 residues. Alongside a J-beta primer mix, a sample-barcoded 5' primer served in a second PCR lasting about 7 to 12 cycles. Any given sample supplied a minimum of 3 million CDR3-containing paired-end reads. One entry per CDR3 protein results from TCRdb running MiXCR on the 5' RACE reads. This sample has hundreds of thousands of distinct CDR3 sequences; 22% occur once, and the top ten carry 22%.

This TCR was recovered from a man in his 70s in good health. V and J are TRBV20-1 and TRBJ1-2; a weak D match, TRBD1 (6 bases). Sequences were obtained from blood. The CDR3 sequence: CSARDVDRLEHGYTF. The CDR3 DNA sequence: TGCAGTGCTAGAGACGTAGACAGGTTGGAGCATGGCTACACCTTC.